These 19 T cell receptor beta chains originate from one sample sequenced in a study of blood T cell repertoires in COVID-19. The assay was immunoSEQ multiplex PCR, and TCRdb's table has in-frame clones only and misses some. The profile covers some 48,000 clones, with around 73% appearing a single time and around 5.8% taken by the ten largest. Material: PBMCs or T cells enriched from blood (not recorded which). These receptors were taken from a woman aged 45 to 65 with acute COVID-19.

V usage is TRBV5-1 and J usage is TRBJ1-1; no definite D call. Germline V CDR1 and CDR2: SGHRS, YFSETQ. The CDR3 extends over 14 amino acids. The V gene lost 0 bases and the J gene lost 1 base, with 7 bases spanning the gap. The CDR3 sequence is CASSLGLKNTEAFF. DNA of the CDR3: TGCGCCAGCAGCTTGGGACTAAAGAACACTGAAGCTTTCTTT.

There are a few counts of this clone. The chain uses TRBV27 and TRBJ1-4; D is perhaps TRBD1 (5 bases). CDR1 is MNHEY and CDR2 is SMNVEV in the germline V gene (reference sequence). With 7 bases removed from V and 8 bases from J, the gap between germline ends came to 14 bases. The CDR3 totals 13 residues. CDR3 loop: CASKSRVAEKLFF. The CDR3, as DNA: TGTGCCAGCAAAAGCAGGGTGGCAGAAAAACTGTTTTTT.

This sequence joins TRBV19 and TRBJ1-5, with a tentative D call TRBD1 (6 bases). The V gene lost 6 bases and the J gene lost 2 bases, with 14 bases spanning the gap. Germline V gene lookup returns CDR1 LNHDA and CDR2 SQIVND (reference sequence). The CDR3 contains 15 residues. CDR3 region: CASSLGPGGNQPQHF. As DNA, the CDR3 is TGTGCCAGTAGCCTCGGTCCAGGGGGCAATCAGCCCCAGCATTTT.

This clone was seen only a few times. The chain links TRBV5-1 to TRBJ2-1, with 10 bases matching TRBD1. Germline V gives CDR1 SGHRS, CDR2 YFSETQ. V shed 7 bases and J 4 bases; nucleotides not matched to a gene: 2. The CDR3 spans 13 residues. The CDR3 reads CASRDRGYNEQFF. The CDR3 bases are TGCGCCAGCCGGGACAGGGGTTACAATGAGCAGTTCTTC.

J is TRBJ2-1 and V is TRBV7-6, with D possibly matching TRBD1 (7 bases). The germline gives CDR1 SGHVS, CDR2 FNYEAQ. The V and J ends lost 1 base and 9 bases respectively, with 13 bases between them. The CDR3 contains 14 residues. The DNA for the CDR3 is TGTGCCAGCAGCTTAGTTGGAGGGGGCGGTGAGCAGTTCTTC. It encodes CASSLVGGGGEQFF. Combining the CDR3 with reference TRBV7-6 and TRBJ2-1 gives the whole variable domain GAGVSQSPRYKVTKRGQDVALRCDPISGHVSLYWYRQALGQGPEFLTYFNYEAQQDKSGLPNDRFSAERPEGSISTLTIQRTEQRDSAMYRCASSLVGGGGEQFFGPGTRLTVL.

V is TRBV5-4 and J is TRBJ2-5, with 11 bases matching TRBD2. Germline CDR1 SGHNT, CDR2 YYREEE (reference sequence). Trimming at V came to 3 bases and at J to 7 bases, leaving 5 bases not matched to a gene. CDR3 length equals 14 residues. The CDR3 here is CASSSYSGGGTQYF. The CDR3 DNA reads as TGTGCCAGCAGCTCCTATAGCGGGGGGGGGACCCAGTACTTC.

This chain joins TRBV12-5 and TRBJ2-3; 8 bases map to TRBD2. The CDR3 runs to 15 residues. V lost 7 bases and J lost 2; bases outside the gene matches: 8. Germline loops: CDR1 LGHNT, CDR2 FRNRAP. The CDR3 DNA sequence: TGTGCTAGTGCCTGGCGAGCGGGGGCCACAGATACGCAGTATTTT. Its translation is CASAWRAGATDTQYF.

The V gene is TRBV21-1, the J gene TRBJ2-7; the D call in the table, TRBD2, was not verified against the DNA. TRBV21-1 is a known pseudogene. The length of the CDR3 is 14 residues. CDR3 DNA sequence: TGTGCCAGCAACCCCCGGGGCGGGGACTACGAGCAGTACTTC. Residues: CASNPRGGDYEQYF.

The chain has TRBV12-3 or TRBV12-4 and TRBJ1-2, with 7 bases matching TRBD1. This CDR3 region has 13 residues. The trim removed 8 bases at V and 6 bases at J, leaving 9 bases unmatched. The CDR3 coding sequence is TGTGCCAGCGGCCCTCAGGGGGAGGATGGCTACACCTTC. As protein: CASGPQGEDGYTF.

CDR3: CASSWDSEQYF. As DNA, the CDR3 is TGTGCCAGCAGCTGGGACAGCGAGCAGTACTTC. This chain connects TRBV3-1 (or the pseudogene TRBV3-2) to TRBJ2-7, with 7 bases that match TRBD1. Germline CDR1 is LGHDT and CDR2 is YNNKEL (reference sequence). The CDR3 length is 11 residues. The V gene end was trimmed by 5 bases and the J gene end by 6 bases; junction bases not matched to a gene: 1.

This chain links TRBV5-1 with TRBJ2-1, with 7 bases matching TRBD2. The CDR3 has 14 amino acids. Germline CDR1 SGHRS, CDR2 YFSETQ. V was clipped by 3 bases and J by 4 bases; unmatched bases: 4. In nucleotides, the CDR3 is TGCGCCAGCAGCTCTGGGGGGGAGTACAATGAGCAGTTCTTC. This translates into CASSSGGEYNEQFF.

Only a few counts were recorded for this clone. CDR3 protein: CASNAAGGTYEQYF. In nucleotides, the CDR3 is TGTGCCAGCAATGCGGCAGGGGGCACCTACGAGCAGTACTTC. This chain links TRBV5-8 with TRBJ2-7; 8 nucleotides align to TRBD1. CDR1 is SGHTS and CDR2 is YDEGEE in the germline V gene. V shed 6 bases and J 2 bases; nucleotides not matched to a gene: 7. This CDR3 is 14 amino acids long.

The chain couples TRBV7-8 to TRBJ2-2; 7 nucleotides match TRBD1. Germline V gene data show CDR1 as SGHVS and CDR2 as FQNEAQ. The trim removed 4 bases at V and 5 bases at J, leaving 7 bases unmatched. The CDR3 length is 15 residues. The CDR3 spells CASSWGQMLTGELFF. DNA of the CDR3: TGTGCCAGCAGCTGGGGACAGATGCTTACCGGGGAGCTGTTTTTT.

The chain combines TRBV6-5 with TRBJ2-7; TRBD1 matches at 7 bases. The V gene's germline CDR1 is MNHEY and CDR2 SVGAGI. CDR3 length: 14 residues. V was clipped by 5 bases and J by 4 bases; unmatched bases: 8. The CDR3 nucleotides are TGTGCCAGCAGTCTGACAGGGCTCCAGTACGAGCAGTACTTC. Translating it yields CASSLTGLQYEQYF.

J is TRBJ1-2 and V is TRBV19, with TRBD1 identical over 9 bases. V shed 6 bases and J 8 bases; nucleotides not matched to a gene: 16. The germline V gene encodes CDR1 LNHDA and CDR2 SQIVND (reference sequence). The CDR3 is 16 residues long. The CDR3 DNA follows: TGTGCCAGTAGGCACCCAGCCGGGACAGGGCGGGAGGGCTACACCTTC. As protein: CASRHPAGTGREGYTF.

The chain is built from TRBV7-8 and TRBJ1-2; tentative D call: TRBD1 (5 bases). V was shortened by 0 bases and J by 2 bases, with 10 bases between the two germline ends. Germline CDR1 SGHVS, CDR2 FQNEAQ. This CDR3 has 15 amino acids. CDR3 sequence: CASSLAGHTNYGYTF. CDR3 nucleotide sequence: TGTGCCAGCAGCTTAGCGGGGCACACCAACTATGGCTACACCTTC.

This chain links TRBV5-1 with TRBJ1-4, with D uncertain. Looked up from germline, CDR1 is SGHRS and CDR2 is YFSETQ. The CDR3 has 14 residues. V was pared by 3 bases and J by 8 bases, with 14 bases between. For the CDR3, the DNA is TGCGCCAGCAGCTCCAGAGGGCTGGAGGAAAAACTGTTTTTT. Translation gives CASSSRGLEEKLFF. Full variable domain (remainder filled in from reference TRBV5-1 and TRBJ1-4): KAGVTQTPRYLIKTRGQQVTLSCSPISGHRSVSWYQQTPGQGLQFLFEYFSETQRNKGNFPGRFSGRQFSNSRSEMNVSTLELGDSALYLCASSSRGLEEKLFFGSGTQLSVL.

This clone was recorded once. DNA of the CDR3: TGTGCCAGCAGCCCCCAAGGAGGGGTGAACACCGGGGAGCTGTTTTTT. This translates into CASSPQGGVNTGELFF. The chain links TRBV7-8 to TRBJ2-2; D possibly corresponds to TRBD2 (6 bases). V was pared by 5 bases and J by 1 base, with 14 bases between. The CDR3 is 16 residues long. CDR1 and CDR2 (germline): SGHVS, FQNEAQ.

In the case of this clone: At one boundary the junction diverges from the germline segment, which might be a read error. The chain has TRBV7-7 and TRBJ2-7, with a tentative D call TRBD1 (5 bases). The CDR3 contains 15 residues. Germline CDR1 and CDR2: SSHAT and FNYEAQ (reference sequence). The CDR3 region is CASSLGQGPSYEQYF. The CDR3 nucleotides are TGTGCTAGCAGCTTAGGGCAGGGCCCCTCCTACGAGCAGTACTTC.